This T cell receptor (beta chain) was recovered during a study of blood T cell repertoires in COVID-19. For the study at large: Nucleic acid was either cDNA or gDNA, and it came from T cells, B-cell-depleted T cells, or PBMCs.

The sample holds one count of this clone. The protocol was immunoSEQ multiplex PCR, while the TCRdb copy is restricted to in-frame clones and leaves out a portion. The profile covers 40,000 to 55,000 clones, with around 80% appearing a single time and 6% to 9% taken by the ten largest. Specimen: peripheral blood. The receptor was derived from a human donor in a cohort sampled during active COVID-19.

The CDR3: CATGSQQGYNQPQHF. As DNA, the CDR3 is TGTGCCACCGGGAGTCAACAGGGATATAATCAGCCCCAGCATTTT. This chain uses TRBV15 with TRBJ1-5; a possible D gene is TRBD1 (6 bases). The V gene's germline CDR1 is LNHNV and CDR2 YYDKDF (reference sequence). V was pared by 8 bases and J by 4 bases, with 18 bases between. This CDR3 is 15 amino acids long.